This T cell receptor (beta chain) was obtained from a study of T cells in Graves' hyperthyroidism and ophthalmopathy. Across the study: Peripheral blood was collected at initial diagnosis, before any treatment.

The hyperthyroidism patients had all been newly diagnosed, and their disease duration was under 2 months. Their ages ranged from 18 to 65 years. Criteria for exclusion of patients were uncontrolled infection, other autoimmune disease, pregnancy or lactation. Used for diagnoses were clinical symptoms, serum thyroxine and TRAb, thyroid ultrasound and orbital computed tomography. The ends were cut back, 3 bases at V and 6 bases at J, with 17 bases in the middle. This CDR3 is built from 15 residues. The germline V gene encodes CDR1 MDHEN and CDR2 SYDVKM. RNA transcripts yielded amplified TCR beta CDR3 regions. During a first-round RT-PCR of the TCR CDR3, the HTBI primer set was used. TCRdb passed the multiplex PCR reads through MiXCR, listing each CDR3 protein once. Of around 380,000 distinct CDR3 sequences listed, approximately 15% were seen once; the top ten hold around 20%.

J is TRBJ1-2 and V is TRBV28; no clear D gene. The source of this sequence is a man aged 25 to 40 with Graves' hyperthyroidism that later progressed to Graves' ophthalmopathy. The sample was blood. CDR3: CASSLTTPPHDGYTF. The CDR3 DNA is TGTGCCAGCAGTTTGACTACACCCCCACACGATGGCTACACCTTC.